The 30 T cell receptor beta chains below were found in one sample sequenced in a study of cytomegalovirus exposure and HLA in healthy donors. The PCR employed 60 Vbeta primers together with 13 Jbeta primers. TCRdb's copy holds only in-frame clones and misses some; the assay was immunoSEQ multiplex PCR. In the table there are 70,000 or so clones, 78% of which are singletons. The sequencing input was PBMCs. The source is a man aged 18 to 35 in good health and CMV-seropositive.

The rearrangement uses TRBV30 and TRBJ1-1, with 7 bases that match TRBD1. The trim removed 3 bases at V and 2 bases at J, leaving 9 bases unmatched. The CDR3 is 15 residues long. From germline, CDR1 is GTSNPN and CDR2 SVGIG (reference sequence). The CDR3 DNA is TGTGCCTGGAGGATGGACAGGCCGGGAAACACTGAAGCTTTCTTT. This encodes CAWRMDRPGNTEAFF.

The chain couples TRBV2 to TRBJ2-1; the match to TRBD2 covers 12 bases. Per the germline V gene, CDR1 is SNHLY and CDR2 is FYNNEI. V was clipped by 2 bases and J by 7 bases; unmatched bases: 6. The CDR3 runs 16 residues. The CDR3 here is CASSEWLAGGPNEQFF. CDR3 bases: TGTGCCAGCAGTGAATGGCTAGCGGGAGGGCCAAATGAGCAGTTCTTC.

The chain is built from TRBV15 and TRBJ2-1; TRBD2 matches at 11 bases. V was clipped by 5 bases and J by 7 bases; unmatched bases: 16. The CDR3 length is 18 residues. Germline V CDR1 and CDR2: LNHNV, YYDKDF (reference sequence). The CDR3: CATSPRGLAGHRGNEQFF. The DNA of the CDR3 is TGTGCCACCAGCCCCCGAGGACTAGCGGGTCATAGAGGTAATGAGCAGTTCTTC.

The rearrangement links TRBV28 to TRBJ2-7, with TRBD1 identical over 7 bases. The CDR3 has 14 amino acids. The V gene's germline CDR1 is MDHEN and CDR2 SYDVKM. The V gene end was trimmed by 5 bases and the J gene end by 6 bases; junction bases not matched to a gene: 10. DNA of the CDR3: TGTGCCAGCAGTCTACCGACAGGGTCCGGCGAGCAGTACTTC. It yields the protein CASSLPTGSGEQYF.

The genes are TRBV6-1 and TRBJ1-2, with D perhaps matching TRBD1 (5 bases). Germline assignment: CDR1 MNHNS and CDR2 SASEGT. Deletions cut 2 bases from V and 7 bases from J, with 11 bases between. This CDR3 is 13 amino acids long. CDR3 nucleotide sequence: TGTGCCAGCAGTGAACAGGGAATGGTTGGCTACACCTTC. Protein product: CASSEQGMVGYTF.

This clone was seen once. The chain uses TRBV4-1 and TRBJ2-2, with 9 bases aligning to TRBD1. Germline CDR1 and CDR2: MGHRA and YSYEKL. The V segment lost 0 bases and the J segment 1 base; nucleotides outside the gene matches: 0. The CDR3 length is 16 residues. The CDR3: CASSQEGQGNTGELFF. The CDR3 nucleotides read TGCGCCAGCAGCCAAGAGGGACAGGGGAACACCGGGGAGCTGTTTTTT.

The chain couples TRBV4-1 to TRBJ1-6; D unresolved. The germline V gene has CDR1 MGHRA and CDR2 YSYEKL. Trimming took off 1 base at V and 7 bases at J, with 8 bases between the two ends. The CDR3 is 14 residues long. The CDR3 DNA reads as TGCGCCAGCAGCCAAGTTTCTCCGAATTCACCCCTCCACTTT. This codes for CASSQVSPNSPLHF.

V gene TRBV25-1 combines with J gene TRBJ1-4, with no clear D. V shed 5 bases and J shed 5 bases, with 3 bases lying between them. The germline gives CDR1 MGHDK, CDR2 SYGVNS. The CDR3 loop spans 11 amino acids. The chain's CDR3 is CASSTNEKLFF. The CDR3 DNA follows: TGTGCCAGCAGTACAAATGAAAAACTGTTTTTT.

V gene TRBV9 combines with J gene TRBJ1-2; D might be TRBD1 (5 bases). The CDR3 has 12 residues. Trimming removed 4 bases from V and 8 bases from J, with 12 bases in between. Per the germline V gene, CDR1 is SGDLS and CDR2 is YYNGEE. CDR3 in DNA: TGTGCCAGCAGCTCCTTGACAGACGGCTACACCTTC. Translation: CASSSLTDGYTF.

V is TRBV10-3 and J is TRBJ2-3; 10 positions match TRBD1. Per the germline V gene, CDR1 is ENHRY and CDR2 is SYGVKD. CDR3 length: 14 amino acids. After removal of 11 bases from V and 3 bases from J, the junction contained 8 bases not matched to a gene. The CDR3 DNA sequence: TGTGCCGTCTGGACAGGGGGTGCGACAGATACGCAGTATTTT. This gives the protein CAVWTGGATDTQYF.

This clone was observed once. The chain joins TRBV29-1 to TRBJ2-5, with 8 bases matching TRBD2. The germline V gene has CDR1 SQVTM and CDR2 ANQGSEA. Germline trimming cut 7 bases from V and 2 bases from J; bases unmatched to any gene: 9. The CDR3 consists of 14 residues. Here the CDR3 DNA reads TGCAGCGCTCACCTCGGGACTAGTCAAGAGACCCAGTACTTC. It codes for CSAHLGTSQETQYF.

The chain recombines TRBV30 with TRBJ1-4, with D tentatively TRBD1 (5 bases). Trimming took 3 bases from V and 4 from J, leaving 12 bases between them. The CDR3 is 14 residues long. Germline CDR1 GTSNPN, CDR2 SVGIG (reference sequence). The CDR3 loop reads CAWSGDWGNEKLFF. The CDR3 bases are TGTGCCTGGAGCGGGGACTGGGGTAATGAAAAACTGTTTTTT.

The CDR3 region has the DNA TGTGCCAGCAGCTTCGACAGGGGGAACACTGAAGCTTTCTTT. It specifies CASSFDRGNTEAFF. This chain uses TRBV11-2 with TRBJ1-1, with 8 bases that match TRBD1. V lost 3 bases and J lost 1; bases outside the gene matches: 1. The CDR3 is 14 amino acids. Germline assignment: CDR1 SGHAT and CDR2 FQNNGV. Complete variable domain (other parts from reference TRBV11-2 and TRBJ1-1): EAGVAQSPRYKIIEKRQSVAFWCNPISGHATLYWYQQILGQGPKLLIQFQNNGVVDDSQLPKDRFSAERLKGVDSTLKIQPAKLEDSAVYLCASSFDRGNTEAFFGQGTRLTVV.

V usage is TRBV29-1 and J usage is TRBJ2-7; 7 bases fit TRBD1. Losses at the gene ends were 4 bases for V and 0 bases for J; bases not matched to a gene: 6. The CDR3 is 14 amino acids. The germline V gene has CDR1 SQVTM and CDR2 ANQGSEA. In DNA form, the CDR3 reads TGCAGCGTTGGGGGGACAGATTTCTCCTACGAGCAGTACTTC. It yields the protein CSVGGTDFSYEQYF.

V usage is TRBV11-2 and J usage is TRBJ1-4, with D perhaps matching TRBD1 (6 bases). Trimming stripped 1 base from V and 8 bases from J, with 14 bases between. Germline V gene data show CDR1 as SGHAT and CDR2 as FQNNGV. This CDR3 spans 15 amino acids. CDR3 DNA sequence: TGTGCCAGCAGCTTAGCGTCAGGGGTCTACGAAAAACTGTTTTTT. This encodes CASSLASGVYEKLFF.

J is TRBJ2-1 and V is TRBV5-1; 10 bases map to TRBD2. Per germline, CDR1 SGHRS and CDR2 YFSETQ. The CDR3 runs 16 residues. The junction had 4 bases not matched to a gene; V was cut back by 0 bases and J by 4 bases. The CDR3 DNA sequence: TGCGCCAGCAGCTTGGGGGTAGCGGGGGGATACAATGAGCAGTTCTTC. Residues: CASSLGVAGGYNEQFF. Complete variable domain (other parts from reference TRBV5-1 and TRBJ2-1): KAGVTQTPRYLIKTRGQQVTLSCSPISGHRSVSWYQQTPGQGLQFLFEYFSETQRNKGNFPGRFSGRQFSNSRSEMNVSTLELGDSALYLCASSLGVAGGYNEQFFGPGTRLTVL.

The genes are TRBV6-1 and TRBJ2-7; weak D call: TRBD2 (5 bases). Trimming removed 1 base from V and 6 bases from J, with 13 bases in between. Germline CDR1 and CDR2: MNHNS and SASEGT. This CDR3 is built from 14 residues. This chain's CDR3 is CASSEVGVVGEQYF. The CDR3 coding sequence is TGTGCCAGCAGTGAAGTGGGAGTAGTGGGCGAGCAGTACTTC.

The chain recombines TRBV15 with TRBJ2-7, with D possibly being TRBD1 (6 bases). The CDR3 runs to 13 residues. Germline CDR1 and CDR2: LNHNV and YYDKDF (reference sequence). Trimming took 5 bases from V and 6 from J, leaving 14 bases between them. CDR3 amino acids: CATSSRDTIEQYF. The CDR3 bases are TGTGCCACCAGCTCCCGGGACACCATCGAGCAGTACTTC.

V usage is TRBV2 and J usage is TRBJ2-7, with 7 bases that match TRBD1. The CDR3 contains 16 residues. Trimming removed 4 bases from V and 2 bases from J; junction bases left unmatched: 11. CDR1 and CDR2 (germline): SNHLY, FYNNEI. The CDR3 is CASSGSRQGDPYEQYF. CDR3 coding DNA: TGTGCCAGCAGTGGCTCCAGACAGGGAGATCCCTACGAGCAGTACTTC.

V gene TRBV7-3 combines with J gene TRBJ1-2, with 7 bases fitting TRBD1. Germline V lookup: CDR1 SGHTA, CDR2 FQGTGA. There are 14 residues in the CDR3. J was trimmed by 11 bases and V by 5 bases; bases with no gene match: 14. The CDR3 loop is CASSTNGQERIYTF. CDR3 nucleotides: TGTGCCAGCAGCACAAACGGACAGGAGCGGATATACACCTTC.

This CDR3 reads CASSPRTGGTEAFF. In nucleotides, the CDR3 is TGTGCCAGCAGTCCTAGGACAGGGGGCACTGAAGCTTTCTTT. The chain has TRBV6-5 and TRBJ1-1; 10 nucleotides agree with TRBD1. J gave up 4 bases and V 5 bases, and 4 bases lay outside the gene matches. The CDR3 consists of 14 residues. CDR1 and CDR2 (germline): MNHEY, SVGAGI.

This chain connects TRBV7-9 to TRBJ2-5; D uncertain. The CDR3 extends over 13 amino acids. CDR1 is SEHNR and CDR2 is FQNEAQ in the germline V gene (reference sequence). Trimming stripped 5 bases from V and 5 bases from J, with 12 bases between. The DNA for the CDR3 is TGTGCCAGCAGCCCTAACTCCAGGGAGACCCAGTACTTC. It translates to CASSPNSRETQYF.

The rearrangement links TRBV2 to TRBJ2-4, with 8 bases that match TRBD1. The CDR3 has 16 residues. Germline V gives CDR1 SNHLY, CDR2 FYNNEI. Trimming cost V 1 base and J 5 bases; bases outside gene matches: 7. CDR3 protein: CASSEEAGGIENIQYF. CDR3 bases: TGTGCCAGCAGTGAAGAGGCAGGGGGCATCGAAAACATTCAGTACTTC.

The chain recombines TRBV7-9 with TRBJ2-7; the D is unclear. The germline CDR1 and CDR2 sequences are SEHNR and FQNEAQ (reference sequence). The CDR3 runs to 13 residues. The ends were cut back, 5 bases at V and 3 bases at J, with 11 bases in the middle. The CDR3 DNA follows: TGTGCCAGCAGCCCAGAGCCAGGCTACGAGCAGTACTTC. It codes for CASSPEPGYEQYF.

The chain couples TRBV25-1 to TRBJ2-1; tentative D call: TRBD1 (6 bases). The CDR3 extends over 18 amino acids. Trimming took 3 bases from V and 0 from J, leaving 18 bases between them. From germline, CDR1 is MGHDK and CDR2 SYGVNS. Written as DNA, the CDR3 is TGTGCCAGCAGTGATCTCTATCGCGCGGACAGCTCCTACAATGAGCAGTTCTTC. Translation: CASSDLYRADSSYNEQFF. Looking up the rest from reference TRBV25-1 and TRBJ2-1 gives the full variable domain: EADIYQTPRYLVIGTGKKITLECSQTMGHDKMYWYQQDPGMELHLIHYSYGVNSTEKGDLSSESTVSRIRTEHFPLTLESARPSHTSQYLCASSDLYRADSSYNEQFFGPGTRLTVL.

The rearrangement links TRBV2 to TRBJ2-2; tentative D call: TRBD2 (7 bases). The CDR3 loop spans 15 amino acids. The germline V gene encodes CDR1 SNHLY and CDR2 FYNNEI. V dropped 7 bases and J dropped 6 bases, with 18 bases sitting between them. CDR3 sequence: CASTLGGGRAGELFF. CDR3 nucleotide sequence: TGTGCCAGCACCCTAGGGGGGGGTCGGGCCGGGGAGCTGTTTTTT.

This clone was observed once. This chain links TRBV6-1 with TRBJ1-5; 7 nucleotides agree with TRBD1. CDR3 size: 14 residues. Per the germline V gene, CDR1 is MNHNS and CDR2 is SASEGT. V gave up 8 bases and J gave up 4 bases; unmatched junction bases: 8. The CDR3 here is CASGPGQSNQPQHF. CDR3 nucleotide sequence: TGTGCCAGCGGTCCGGGACAGAGTAATCAGCCCCAGCATTTT.

This clone was seen a handful of times. V and J are TRBV6-5 and TRBJ1-2; D perhaps matches TRBD1 (5 bases). Germline-derived CDR1 and CDR2 are MNHEY and SVGAGI. The CDR3 runs to 13 residues. The V end lost 0 bases, the J end lost 8 bases, and 10 bases lay between the germline ends. The DNA for the CDR3 is TGTGCCAGCAGTTACTCGGGGGAGGCAGGCTACACCTTC. It is translated as CASSYSGEAGYTF.

This sequence joins TRBV2 and TRBJ1-2; D not certain. Germline V gene lookup returns CDR1 SNHLY and CDR2 FYNNEI. Trimming took off 2 bases at V and 6 bases at J, with 10 bases between the two ends. The CDR3 totals 13 residues. As DNA, the CDR3 is TGTGCCAGCAGTGAAATGTCACAGAATGGCTACACCTTC. Translated: CASSEMSQNGYTF.

The V gene is TRBV13, the J gene TRBJ2-7, with D unresolved. V was trimmed by 2 bases and J by 5 bases, leaving 22 bases between them. This CDR3 spans 17 amino acids. The germline V gene has CDR1 PRHDT and CDR2 FYEKMQ (reference sequence). The DNA of the CDR3 is TGTGCCAGCAGCTTATTGTCCTTGGGTTCAGATCGGGACGAGCAGTACTTC. Its translation is CASSLLSLGSDRDEQYF.